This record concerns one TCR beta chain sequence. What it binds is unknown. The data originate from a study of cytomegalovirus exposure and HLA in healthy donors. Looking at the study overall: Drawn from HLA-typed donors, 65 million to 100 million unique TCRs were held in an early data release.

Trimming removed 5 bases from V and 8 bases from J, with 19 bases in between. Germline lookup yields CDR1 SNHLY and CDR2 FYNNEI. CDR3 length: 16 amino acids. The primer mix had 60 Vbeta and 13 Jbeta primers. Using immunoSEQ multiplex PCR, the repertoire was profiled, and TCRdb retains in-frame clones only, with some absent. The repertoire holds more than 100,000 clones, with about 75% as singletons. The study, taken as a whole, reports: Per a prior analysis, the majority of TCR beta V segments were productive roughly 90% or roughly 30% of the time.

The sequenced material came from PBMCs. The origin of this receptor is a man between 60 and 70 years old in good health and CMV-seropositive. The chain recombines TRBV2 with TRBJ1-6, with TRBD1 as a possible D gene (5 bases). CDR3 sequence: CASSYTPPGVHSPLHF. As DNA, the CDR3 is TGTGCCAGCAGTTACACCCCCCCGGGGGTGCATTCACCCCTCCACTTT.